This TCR beta chain was captured by sequencing in a study of blood T cell repertoires in COVID-19. A Seattle source enrolled patients during active infection and followed them longitudinally. TCRdb keeps only in-frame clones here, not all; method: immunoSEQ multiplex PCR. The table includes 65,000 to 90,000 clones, approximately 71% detected once. The receptor's source is an older man with COVID-19, enrolled during active disease. The sequenced sample was peripheral blood.

Written as DNA, the CDR3 is TGTGCCACCAGTGATACAAGACAGGGCAATTTCTACGAGCAGTACTTC. Protein sequence: CATSDTRQGNFYEQYF. The chain employs TRBV24-1 and TRBJ2-7; TRBD1 agrees at 7 bases. Unmatched junction bases numbered 10, after V lost 3 bases and J lost 3 bases. CDR1 is KGHDR and CDR2 is SFDVKD in the germline V gene. The CDR3 is 16 residues long.